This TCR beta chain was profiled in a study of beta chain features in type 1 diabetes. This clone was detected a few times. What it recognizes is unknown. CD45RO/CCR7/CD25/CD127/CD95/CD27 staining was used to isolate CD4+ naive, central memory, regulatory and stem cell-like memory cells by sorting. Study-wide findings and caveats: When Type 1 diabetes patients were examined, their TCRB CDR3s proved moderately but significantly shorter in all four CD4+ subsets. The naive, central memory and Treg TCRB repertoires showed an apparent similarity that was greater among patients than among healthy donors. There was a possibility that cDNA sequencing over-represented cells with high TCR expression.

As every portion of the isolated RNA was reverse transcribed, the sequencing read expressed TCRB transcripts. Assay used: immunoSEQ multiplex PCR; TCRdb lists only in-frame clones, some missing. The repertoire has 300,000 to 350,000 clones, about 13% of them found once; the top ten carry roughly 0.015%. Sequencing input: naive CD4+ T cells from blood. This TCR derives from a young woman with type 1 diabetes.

CDR3 bases: TGCGCCAGCAGCCTGACTAGCTTTTCTTCGAAGTTCTTC. Translated, it gives CASSLTSFSSKFF. This chain uses TRBV5-1 with TRBJ2-1; 7 bases fit TRBD2. V trimming: 4 bases; J trimming: 14 bases; junction bases outside the gene matches: 12. The CDR3 loop spans 13 amino acids. The germline gives CDR1 SGHRS, CDR2 YFSETQ.